These 32 T cell receptor beta chains originate from one sample sequenced in a study of T cells in localized non-small cell lung cancer. Here immunoSEQ multiplex PCR was the method, and the copy in TCRdb shows in-frame clones only, minus some. Of 20,000 to 25,000 clones detected, around 87% appear once; the ten largest clones hold about 5.3%. Specimen: peripheral blood, collected before any cancer treatment. These receptors all come from a male donor older than 55 with stage II squamous cell lung carcinoma.

This chain uses TRBV2 with TRBJ2-2; D gene ambiguous. Trimming left V 0 bases short and J 1 base short, with 9 bases between. Looked up from germline, CDR1 is SNHLY and CDR2 is FYNNEI. The CDR3 is made up of 16 amino acids. CDR3 DNA sequence: TGTGCCAGCAGTGAAGCGGAATCAAGGAACACCGGGGAGCTGTTTTTT. Its translation is CASSEAESRNTGELFF.

This clone appeared once. The chain recombines TRBV5-4 with TRBJ1-1; 9 nucleotides match TRBD1. Germline V gives CDR1 SGHNT, CDR2 YYREEE (reference sequence). V lost 5 bases, J lost 1 base, and 3 bases stayed unmatched. CDR3 length equals 14 residues. The CDR3 loop is CASRLGQGNTEAFF. CDR3 DNA: TGTGCCAGCAGGCTGGGACAGGGGAACACTGAAGCTTTCTTT.

The gene calls are TRBV6-6 and TRBJ2-7, with 8 bases fitting TRBD1. Losses at the gene ends were 2 bases for V and 5 bases for J; bases not matched to a gene: 8. The CDR3 runs to 15 residues. Per the germline V gene, CDR1 is MNHNY and CDR2 is SVGAGI (reference sequence). CDR3 region: CASSYEAGGSNEQYF. The CDR3 nucleotides are TGTGCCAGCAGTTACGAGGCAGGGGGCTCGAACGAGCAGTACTTC.

The V call is TRBV4-3, the J call TRBJ2-1, with 8 bases identical to TRBD2. V gave up 4 bases and J gave up 4 bases; unmatched junction bases: 12. The length of the CDR3 is 17 residues. Per germline, CDR1 LGHNA and CDR2 YSLEER. The CDR3: CASSRVVGSGEYNEQFF. CDR3 bases: TGCGCCAGCAGCCGGGTGGTGGGTAGCGGGGAGTACAATGAGCAGTTCTTC.

The chain joins TRBV18 to TRBJ2-3; 11 bases line up with TRBD2. Trimming took 4 bases from V and 6 from J; bases not matched to a gene: 12. This CDR3 is 17 amino acids long. Germline V gene data show CDR1 as KGHSH and CDR2 as LQKENI. The CDR3 loop is CASSQTISGGAVDTQYF. DNA of the CDR3: TGTGCCAGCTCACAAACGATTAGCGGGGGGGCCGTCGATACGCAGTATTTT.

The chain is built from TRBV7-2 and TRBJ2-5; D possibly corresponds to TRBD1 (5 bases). The CDR3 has 14 residues. Germline V lookup: CDR1 SGHTA, CDR2 FQGNSA. V dropped 6 bases and J dropped 1 base, with 12 bases sitting between them. This chain's CDR3 is CASRQYRTQETQYF. CDR3 DNA sequence: TGTGCCAGCAGACAATACAGGACCCAAGAGACCCAGTACTTC.

This chain links TRBV25-1 with TRBJ2-5; D is tentatively TRBD1 or TRBD2 (5 bases each). Germline CDR1 MGHDK, CDR2 SYGVNS. V was shortened by 7 bases and J by 2 bases, with 11 bases between the two germline ends. The CDR3 length is 13 residues. CDR3 coding DNA: TGTGCCAGCACCGGGACCTCGCAAGAGACCCAGTACTTC. It codes for CASTGTSQETQYF. The variable domain in full, with the rest retrieved from reference TRBV25-1 and TRBJ2-5, is EADIYQTPRYLVIGTGKKITLECSQTMGHDKMYWYQQDPGMELHLIHYSYGVNSTEKGDLSSESTVSRIRTEHFPLTLESARPSHTSQYLCASTGTSQETQYFGPGTRLLVL.

The V and J genes are TRBV27 and TRBJ2-2, with TRBD1 identical over 7 bases. Germline V lookup: CDR1 MNHEY, CDR2 SMNVEV (reference sequence). The CDR3 length is 14 residues. Trimming removed 4 bases from V and 1 base from J; junction bases left unmatched: 0. The CDR3 here is CASSYRGNTGELFF. The CDR3 nucleotides read TGTGCCAGCAGTTACAGGGGGAACACCGGGGAGCTGTTTTTT.

The V gene is TRBV7-2, the J gene TRBJ2-7; possibly TRBD1 for D (7 bases). The CDR3 is 14 amino acids. Germline CDR1 SGHTA, CDR2 FQGNSA. V shed 3 bases and J shed 6 bases, with 15 bases lying between them. In DNA form, the CDR3 reads TGTGCCAGCAGCTTTGGAGGGGGACAGCGCGAGCAGTACTTC. It is translated as CASSFGGGQREQYF.

The chain combines TRBV2 with TRBJ1-2; TRBD1 matches at 7 bases. V dropped 6 bases and J dropped 4; count of bases not matched to a gene: 20. Looked up from germline, CDR1 is SNHLY and CDR2 is FYNNEI. There are 18 residues in the CDR3. CDR3 sequence reads: CASRTSTGDSLSGYGYTF. CDR3 bases: TGTGCCAGCAGGACCTCCACAGGGGATTCATTATCCGGCTATGGCTACACCTTC. The full variable domain, completed using reference TRBV2 and TRBJ1-2, is EPEVTQTPSHQVTQMGQEVILRCVPISNHLYFYWYRQILGQKVEFLVSFYNNEISEKSEIFDDQFSVERPDGSNFTLKIRSTKLEDSAMYFCASRTSTGDSLSGYGYTFGSGTRLTVV.

The gene calls are TRBV5-4 and TRBJ1-1; D possibly corresponds to TRBD1 (5 bases). V lost 0 bases, J lost 5 bases, and 14 bases lay in between. The CDR3 consists of 15 residues. Germline CDR1 and CDR2: SGHNT and YYREEE (reference sequence). The CDR3 DNA reads TGTGCCAGCAGCTTGGGGGGCAGGCGGGGAACTGAAGCTTTCTTT. This gives the protein CASSLGGRRGTEAFF.

This chain uses TRBV5-1 with TRBJ2-1; D is perhaps TRBD2 (6 bases). CDR3 length equals 12 residues. Between the trimmed V and J ends, which lost 4 bases and 8 bases, there was a span of 10 bases. Germline CDR1 is SGHRS and CDR2 is YFSETQ. Written as DNA, the CDR3 is TGCGCCAGCAGCGGAGGGTGGGATGAGCAGTTCTTC. Its translation is CASSGGWDEQFF.

CDR3 amino acids: CASRPGGVYGYTF. As DNA, the CDR3 is TGTGCCAGCAGACCAGGGGGGGTTTATGGCTACACCTTC. The chain carries TRBV6-5 and TRBJ1-2; 7 bases match TRBD1. J was trimmed by 5 bases and V by 6 bases; bases with no gene match: 6. The CDR3 length is 13 residues. CDR1 MNHEY and CDR2 SVGAGI come from the germline V gene.

This sequence joins TRBV5-1 and TRBJ1-2, with 9 bases that match TRBD1. V lost 4 bases, J lost 4 bases, and 5 bases stayed unmatched. This CDR3 spans 14 amino acids. CDR1 and CDR2 from the germline V gene are SGHRS and YFSETQ. This CDR3 reads CASSTDRGIYGYTF. In DNA, the CDR3 is TGCGCCAGCAGCACCGACAGGGGGATCTATGGCTACACCTTC.

This sequence joins TRBV19 and TRBJ1-5; weak D call: TRBD1 (6 bases). CDR3 length: 17 amino acids. CDR1 is LNHDA and CDR2 is SQIVND in the germline V gene (reference sequence). V dropped 3 bases and J dropped 4 bases, with 19 bases sitting between them. The CDR3 DNA sequence: TGTGCCAGTAGTATCGCGGGGGCGGGGAGTTTTAATCAGCCCCAGCATTTT. Translating gives CASSIAGAGSFNQPQHF.

The V gene is TRBV9, the J gene TRBJ2-1; D gene ambiguous. V dropped 4 bases and J dropped 5 bases, with 13 bases sitting between them. There are 14 residues in the CDR3. Germline lookup yields CDR1 SGDLS and CDR2 YYNGEE. The CDR3 DNA is TGTGCCAGCAGCCTTCGGACCTTCAACAATGAGCAGTTCTTC. Amino acid sequence: CASSLRTFNNEQFF.

The rearrangement links TRBV11-3 to TRBJ1-1, with D maybe TRBD1 (5 bases). V lost 5 bases to trimming and J lost 5 bases, with 9 bases between them. Germline CDR1 reads SGHNT; CDR2 reads YENEEA. The CDR3 has 12 residues. CDR3 sequence: CASSARDTEAFF. The CDR3 coding sequence is TGTGCCAGCAGCGCCAGGGATACTGAAGCTTTCTTT.

The V gene is TRBV4-2, the J gene TRBJ1-3; no reliable D call. V was cut by 0 bases and J by 5 bases, with 11 bases left in between. CDR3 size: 15 residues. Germline lookup yields CDR1 LGHNA and CDR2 YNFKEQ. The CDR3 here is CASSQDRLSRNTIYF. The CDR3, as DNA: TGTGCCAGCAGCCAAGATCGGTTAAGCAGAAACACCATATATTTT.

This clone has only a few counts. The chain combines TRBV28 with TRBJ2-7; D gene unclear. Germline CDR1 MDHEN, CDR2 SYDVKM. This CDR3 is built from 12 residues. The V end was cut by 2 bases, the J end by 3 bases, with 5 bases between. The CDR3, as DNA: TGTGCCAGCAGTTTACCCGGCTACGAGCAGTACTTC. Protein: CASSLPGYEQYF.

J is TRBJ2-7 and V is TRBV4-1, with a tentative D call TRBD1 (6 bases). The V gene's germline CDR1 is MGHRA and CDR2 YSYEKL. The V gene lost 3 bases and the J gene lost 1 base, with 7 bases spanning the gap. The CDR3 consists of 13 residues. The CDR3 sequence is CASSQGASYEQYF. The DNA of the CDR3 is TGCGCCAGCAGCCAGGGGGCTTCCTACGAGCAGTACTTC.

This clone was observed a single time. V and J are TRBV5-6 and TRBJ1-1; 7 bases match TRBD1. The junction had 10 bases not matched to a gene; V was cut back by 4 bases and J by 4 bases. Germline V CDR1 and CDR2: SGHDT, YYEEEE. The CDR3 sequence is 15 residues long. The DNA of the CDR3 is TGTGCCAGCAGCGCCGGCGACAGGGCGGCCACTGAAGCTTTCTTT. It yields the protein CASSAGDRAATEAFF.

By sample share, this clone is medium-sized. The CDR3 DNA follows: TGTGCCTGGGACAGTAGTAACACTGAAGCTTTCTTT. This gives the protein CAWDSSNTEAFF. The chain is built from TRBV30 and TRBJ1-1; tentatively, D is TRBD1 (5 bases). The V gene's germline CDR1 is GTSNPN and CDR2 SVGIG (reference sequence). This CDR3 contains 12 residues. The ends were cut back, 5 bases at V and 2 bases at J, with 9 bases in the middle.

The V and J genes are TRBV5-1 and TRBJ2-1, with 8 bases identical to TRBD1. Germline CDR1 is SGHRS and CDR2 is YFSETQ. The CDR3 extends over 14 amino acids. With 4 bases clipped from V and 8 bases from J, the junction kept 8 bases outside the gene matches. The CDR3 DNA reads as TGCGCCAGCAGCCTAGGACAGGGTGAGGATGAGCAGTTCTTC. Its protein product is CASSLGQGEDEQFF.

The J gene is TRBJ2-3, the V gene TRBV28; the match to TRBD2 covers 8 bases. Losses at the gene ends were 5 bases for V and 6 bases for J; bases not matched to a gene: 10. Germline assignment: CDR1 MDHEN and CDR2 SYDVKM. The CDR3 runs 15 residues. The CDR3 reads CASSDPGLGTDTQYF. The CDR3 DNA follows: TGTGCCAGCAGTGACCCGGGACTAGGTACGGATACGCAGTATTTT.

The chain is built from TRBV6-6 and TRBJ2-1; possible D gene TRBD2, 6 bases. Germline V CDR1 and CDR2: MNHNY, SVGAGI (reference sequence). The germline V and J ends were trimmed by 5 bases and 7 bases, with 12 bases remaining between them. This CDR3 has 13 amino acids. This chain's CDR3 is CASSKEGRNEQFF. CDR3 coding DNA: TGTGCCAGCAGTAAGGAGGGCCGAAATGAGCAGTTCTTC.

The rearrangement links TRBV23-1 to TRBJ2-1; 8 positions agree with TRBD2. TRBV23-1 counts as an open reading frame of uncertain function. The length of the CDR3 is 16 residues. V lost 0 bases, J lost 9 bases, and 10 bases stayed unmatched. The chain's CDR3 is CASSQSRRGVRGEQFF. As DNA, the CDR3 is TGCGCCAGCAGTCAATCACGGCGGGGGGTCCGCGGTGAGCAGTTCTTC.

V gene TRBV19 combines with J gene TRBJ1-1, with 7 bases aligning to TRBD1. The length of the CDR3 is 11 residues. With 4 bases clipped from V and 8 bases from J, the junction kept 1 base outside the gene matches. Germline-derived CDR1 and CDR2 are LNHDA and SQIVND (reference sequence). CDR3 bases: TGTGCCAGTAGTACAGGGGGGGAAGCTTTCTTT. Translating gives CASSTGGEAFF.

The chain joins TRBV7-9 to TRBJ2-3; no definite D call. CDR3 length equals 14 residues. The germline V gene encodes CDR1 SEHNR and CDR2 FQNEAQ (reference sequence). Between the trimmed V and J ends, which lost 2 bases and 4 bases, there was a span of 10 bases. The CDR3: CASSLQVSADTQYF. DNA of the CDR3: TGTGCCAGCAGCTTACAGGTTTCGGCAGATACGCAGTATTTT.

The chain uses TRBV6-5 and TRBJ1-2; 7 bases fit TRBD1. The CDR3 totals 15 residues. Germline V CDR1 and CDR2: MNHEY, SVGAGI. V shed 6 bases, J shed 1 base, and the junction held 8 bases outside the gene matches. As DNA, the CDR3 is TGTGCCAGCAGGGAACACAGGGGAAATAACTATGGCTACACCTTC. It translates to CASREHRGNNYGYTF.

This sequence joins TRBV21-1 and TRBJ1-1. TRBV21-1 is assigned pseudogene status. The CDR3 has 16 residues. The CDR3 nucleotides read TGTGCCAGCAGCAAAGTTGTCGGAGGGTCCAACACTGAAGCTTTCTTT. Translating gives CASSKVVGGSNTEAFF.

This chain joins TRBV7-3 and TRBJ2-5; maybe TRBD2 (6 bases). The V gene lost 4 bases and the J gene lost 2 bases, with 14 bases spanning the gap. CDR1 and CDR2 (germline): SGHTA, FQGTGA. The CDR3 contains 15 residues. The DNA of the CDR3 is TGTGCCAGCAGCTCGAGCGGGCGGACACAAGAGACCCAGTACTTC. Translation: CASSSSGRTQETQYF.

The gene calls are TRBV28 and TRBJ2-7; 9 bases match TRBD1. The CDR3 sequence is 14 residues long. Germline CDR1 reads MDHEN; CDR2 reads SYDVKM. V was clipped by 6 bases and J by 6 bases; unmatched bases: 9. The CDR3 region is CASSRGTGYSEQYF. CDR3 in DNA: TGTGCCAGCAGCCGTGGGACAGGGTATAGCGAGCAGTACTTC.